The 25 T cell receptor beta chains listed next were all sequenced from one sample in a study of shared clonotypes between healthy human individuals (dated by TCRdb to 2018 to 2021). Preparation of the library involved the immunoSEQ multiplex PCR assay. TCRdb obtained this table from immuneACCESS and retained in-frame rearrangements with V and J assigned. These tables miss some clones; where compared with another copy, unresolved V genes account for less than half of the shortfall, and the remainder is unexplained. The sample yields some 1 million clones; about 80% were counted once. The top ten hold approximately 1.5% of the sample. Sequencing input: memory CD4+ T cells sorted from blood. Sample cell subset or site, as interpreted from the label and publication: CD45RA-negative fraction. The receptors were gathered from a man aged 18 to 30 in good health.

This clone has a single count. The CDR3 sequence: CASSLLFGGVETQYF. CDR3 sequence (DNA): TGTGCCAGCAGCTTACTCTTCGGGGGAGTAGAGACCCAGTACTTC. The genes are TRBV7-6 and TRBJ2-5, with a tentative D call TRBD2 (6 bases). The CDR3 runs to 15 residues. Trimming left V 2 bases short and J 4 bases short, with 14 bases between. Germline V gene lookup returns CDR1 SGHVS and CDR2 FNYEAQ.

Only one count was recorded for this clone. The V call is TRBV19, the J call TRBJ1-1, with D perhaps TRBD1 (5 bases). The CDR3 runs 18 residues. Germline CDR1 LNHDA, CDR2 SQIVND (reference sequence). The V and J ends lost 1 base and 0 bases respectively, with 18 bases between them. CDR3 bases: TGTGCCAGTAGTATAGGGGGGACCGTGGGCCGTATGAACACTGAAGCTTTCTTT. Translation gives CASSIGGTVGRMNTEAFF.

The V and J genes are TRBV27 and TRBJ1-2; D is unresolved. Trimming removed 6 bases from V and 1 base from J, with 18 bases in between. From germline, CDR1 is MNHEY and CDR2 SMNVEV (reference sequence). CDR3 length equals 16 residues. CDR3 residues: CASSPTPRSLNYGYTF. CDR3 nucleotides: TGTGCCAGCAGCCCAACCCCCAGGTCCCTTAACTATGGCTACACCTTC.

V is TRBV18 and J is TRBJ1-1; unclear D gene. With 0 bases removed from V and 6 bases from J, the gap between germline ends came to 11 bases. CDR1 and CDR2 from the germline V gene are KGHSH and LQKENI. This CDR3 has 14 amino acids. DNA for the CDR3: TGTGCCAGCTCACCACCAGAGGGTTTCTCTGAAGCTTTCTTT. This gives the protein CASSPPEGFSEAFF.

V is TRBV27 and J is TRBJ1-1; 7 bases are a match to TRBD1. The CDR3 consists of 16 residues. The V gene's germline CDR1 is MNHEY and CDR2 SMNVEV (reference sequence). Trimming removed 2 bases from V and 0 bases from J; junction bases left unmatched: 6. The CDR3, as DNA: TGTGCCAGCAGTTTACGGGCTGGACAGGTGAACACTGAAGCTTTCTTT. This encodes CASSLRAGQVNTEAFF.

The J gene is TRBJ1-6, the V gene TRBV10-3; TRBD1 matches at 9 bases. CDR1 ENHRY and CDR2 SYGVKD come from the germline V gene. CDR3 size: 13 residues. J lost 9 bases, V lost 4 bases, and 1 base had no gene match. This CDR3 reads CAISADRGSPLHF. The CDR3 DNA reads TGTGCCATCAGTGCGGACAGGGGTTCACCCCTCCACTTT.

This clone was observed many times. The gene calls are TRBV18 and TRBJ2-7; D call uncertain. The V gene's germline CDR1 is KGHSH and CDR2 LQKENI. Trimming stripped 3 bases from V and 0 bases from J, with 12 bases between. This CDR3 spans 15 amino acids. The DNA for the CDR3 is TGTGCCAGCTCACCCGGAGCAACGGCCTCCTACGAGCAGTACTTC. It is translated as CASSPGATASYEQYF.

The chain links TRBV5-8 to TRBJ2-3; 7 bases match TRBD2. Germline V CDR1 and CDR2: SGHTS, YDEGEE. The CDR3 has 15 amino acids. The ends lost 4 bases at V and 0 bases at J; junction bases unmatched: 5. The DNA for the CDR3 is TGTGCCAGCAGCCCGGGGGGACGGAGCACAGATACGCAGTATTTT. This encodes CASSPGGRSTDTQYF.

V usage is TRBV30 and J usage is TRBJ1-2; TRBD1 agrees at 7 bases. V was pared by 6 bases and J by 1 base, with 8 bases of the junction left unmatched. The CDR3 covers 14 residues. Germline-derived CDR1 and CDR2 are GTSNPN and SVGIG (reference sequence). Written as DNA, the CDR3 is TGTGCCTGTCAGGAGGGACAGTTTAACTATGGCTACACCTTC. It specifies CACQEGQFNYGYTF.

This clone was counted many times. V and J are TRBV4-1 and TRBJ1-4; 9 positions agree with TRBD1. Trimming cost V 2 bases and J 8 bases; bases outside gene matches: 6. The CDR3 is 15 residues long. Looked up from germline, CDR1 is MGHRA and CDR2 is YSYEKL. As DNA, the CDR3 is TGCGCCAGCAGCCAACTGACAGGGGGGGGCGAAAAACTGTTTTTT. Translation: CASSQLTGGGEKLFF.

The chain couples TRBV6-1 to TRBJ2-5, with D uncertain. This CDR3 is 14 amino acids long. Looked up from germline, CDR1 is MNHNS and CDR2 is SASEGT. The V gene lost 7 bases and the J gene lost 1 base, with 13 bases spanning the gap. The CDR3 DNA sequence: TGTGCCAGCAAGAATGGTGTGGGCCAAGAGACCCAGTACTTC. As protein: CASKNGVGQETQYF.

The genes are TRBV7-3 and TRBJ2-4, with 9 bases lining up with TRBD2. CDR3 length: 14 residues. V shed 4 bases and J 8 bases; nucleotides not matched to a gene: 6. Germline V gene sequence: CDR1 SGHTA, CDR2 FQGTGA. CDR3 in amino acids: CASSSGLAWDIQYF. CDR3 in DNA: TGTGCCAGCAGCTCGGGACTAGCTTGGGACATTCAGTACTTC.

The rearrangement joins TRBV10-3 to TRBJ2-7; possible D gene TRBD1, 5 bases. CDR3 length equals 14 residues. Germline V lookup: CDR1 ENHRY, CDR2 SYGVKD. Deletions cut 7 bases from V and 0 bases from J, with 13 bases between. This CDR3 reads CAITGAPSSYEQYF. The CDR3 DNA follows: TGTGCCATCACTGGGGCTCCCTCCTCCTACGAGCAGTACTTC.

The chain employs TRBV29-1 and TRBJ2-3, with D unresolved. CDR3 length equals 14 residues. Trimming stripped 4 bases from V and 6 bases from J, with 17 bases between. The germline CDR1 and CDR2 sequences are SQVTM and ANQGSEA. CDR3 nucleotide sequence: TGCAGCGTTGTCCCCTCCGGGCTCTCCGATACGCAGTATTTT. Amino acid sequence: CSVVPSGLSDTQYF.

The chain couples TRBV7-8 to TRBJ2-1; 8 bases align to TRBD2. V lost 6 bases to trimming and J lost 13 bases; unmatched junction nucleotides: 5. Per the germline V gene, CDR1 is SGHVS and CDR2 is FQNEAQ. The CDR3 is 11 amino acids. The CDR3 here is CASSSGTRQFF. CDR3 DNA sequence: TGTGCCAGCAGTTCCGGGACTAGACAGTTCTTC.

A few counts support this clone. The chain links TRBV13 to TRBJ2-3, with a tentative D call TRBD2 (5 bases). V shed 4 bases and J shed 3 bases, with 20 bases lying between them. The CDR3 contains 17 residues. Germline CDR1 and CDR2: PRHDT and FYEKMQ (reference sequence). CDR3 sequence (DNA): TGTGCCAGCAGCTCCCTACTACTCCTAGCAAATACAGATACGCAGTATTTT. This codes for CASSSLLLLANTDTQYF.

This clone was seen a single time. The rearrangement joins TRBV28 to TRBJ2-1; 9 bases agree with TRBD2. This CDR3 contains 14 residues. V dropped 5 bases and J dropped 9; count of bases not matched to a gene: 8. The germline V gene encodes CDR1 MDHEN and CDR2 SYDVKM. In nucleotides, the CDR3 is TGTGCCAGCAGTCCGTTGACTAGCGGTCTTGAGCAGTTCTTC. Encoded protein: CASSPLTSGLEQFF.

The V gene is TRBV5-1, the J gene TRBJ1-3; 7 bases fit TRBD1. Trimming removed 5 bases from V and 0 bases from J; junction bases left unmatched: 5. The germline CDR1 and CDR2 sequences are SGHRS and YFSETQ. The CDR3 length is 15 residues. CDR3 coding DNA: TGCGCCAGCAGTACTGGGACAGTCTCTGGAAACACCATATATTTT. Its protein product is CASSTGTVSGNTIYF.

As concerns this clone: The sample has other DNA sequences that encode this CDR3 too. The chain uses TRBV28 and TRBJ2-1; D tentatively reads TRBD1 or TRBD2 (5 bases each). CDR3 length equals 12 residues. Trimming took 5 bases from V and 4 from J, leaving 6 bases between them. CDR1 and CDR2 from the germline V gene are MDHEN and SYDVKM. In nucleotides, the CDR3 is TGTGCCAGCAGTGGGGGATACAATGAGCAGTTCTTC. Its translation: CASSGGYNEQFF.

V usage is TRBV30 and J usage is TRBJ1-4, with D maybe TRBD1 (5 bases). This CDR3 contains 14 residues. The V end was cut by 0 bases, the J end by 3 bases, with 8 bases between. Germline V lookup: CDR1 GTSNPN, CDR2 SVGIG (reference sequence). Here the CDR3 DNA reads TGTGCCTGGAGTGTGGGGGGTGCTAATGAAAAACTGTTTTTT. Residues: CAWSVGGANEKLFF.

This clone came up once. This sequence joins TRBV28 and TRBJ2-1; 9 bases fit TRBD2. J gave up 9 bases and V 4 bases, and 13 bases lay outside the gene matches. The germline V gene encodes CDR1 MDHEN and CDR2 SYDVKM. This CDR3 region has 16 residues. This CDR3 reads CASSSPSRGGAGEQFF. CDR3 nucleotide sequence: TGTGCCAGCAGTTCCCCGTCTCGCGGGGGGGCCGGTGAGCAGTTCTTC.

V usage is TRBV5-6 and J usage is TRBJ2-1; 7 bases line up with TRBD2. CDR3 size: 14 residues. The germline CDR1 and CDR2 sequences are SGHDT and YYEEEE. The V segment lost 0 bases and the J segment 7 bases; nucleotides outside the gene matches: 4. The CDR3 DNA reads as TGTGCCAGCAGCTTGGCGGGACTAAAAAATGAGCAGTTCTTC. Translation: CASSLAGLKNEQFF.

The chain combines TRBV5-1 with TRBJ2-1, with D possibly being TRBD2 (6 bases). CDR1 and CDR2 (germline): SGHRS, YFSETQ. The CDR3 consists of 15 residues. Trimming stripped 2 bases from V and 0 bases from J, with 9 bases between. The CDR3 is CASSFEGGSYNEQFF. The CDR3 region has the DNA TGCGCCAGCAGCTTCGAGGGAGGCTCCTACAATGAGCAGTTCTTC.

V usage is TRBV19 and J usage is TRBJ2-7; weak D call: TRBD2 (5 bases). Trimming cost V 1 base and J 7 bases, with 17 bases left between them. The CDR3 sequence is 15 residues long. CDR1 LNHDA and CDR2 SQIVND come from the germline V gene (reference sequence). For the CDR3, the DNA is TGTGCCAGTAGTATAGGCGCGGGCGCGGGCGTGGAGCAGTACTTC. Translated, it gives CASSIGAGAGVEQYF.

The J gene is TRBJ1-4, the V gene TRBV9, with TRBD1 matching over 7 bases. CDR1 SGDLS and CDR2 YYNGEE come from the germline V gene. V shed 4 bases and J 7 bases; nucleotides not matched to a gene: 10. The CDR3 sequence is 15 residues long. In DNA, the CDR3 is TGTGCCAGCAGCCCAGAACAGGGGAGGAGTGAAAAACTGTTTTTT. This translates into CASSPEQGRSEKLFF.